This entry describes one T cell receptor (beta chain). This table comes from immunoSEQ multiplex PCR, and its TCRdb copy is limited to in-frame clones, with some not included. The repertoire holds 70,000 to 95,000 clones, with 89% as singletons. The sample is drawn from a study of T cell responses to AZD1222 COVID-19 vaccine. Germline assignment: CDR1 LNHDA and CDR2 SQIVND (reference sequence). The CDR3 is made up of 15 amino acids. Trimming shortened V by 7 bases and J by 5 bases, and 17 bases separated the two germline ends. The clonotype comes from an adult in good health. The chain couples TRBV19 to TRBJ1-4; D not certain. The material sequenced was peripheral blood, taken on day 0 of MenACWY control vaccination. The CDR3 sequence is CASTLRNWGNEKLFF. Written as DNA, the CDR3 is TGTGCCAGTACTTTAAGGAACTGGGGAAATGAAAAACTGTTTTTT.